The entry below gives a single T cell receptor beta chain sequence along with its context. This entry belongs to a study of CD8 T cells in Susac syndrome. RNA amounts of roughly 0.5 to 1 ug underwent reverse transcription with random hexamers. TCRdb independently ran MiXCR on the immunoSEQ multiplex PCR reads; one entry per CDR3 protein. Here the sample spans around 100,000 distinct CDR3 sequences, 95% being singletons. V lost 0 bases, J lost 2 bases, and 11 bases stayed unmatched. The germline V gene encodes CDR1 LNHNV and CDR2 YYDKDF (reference sequence). The CDR3 has 18 amino acids. This clonotype was obtained from a human donor with Susac syndrome. The sample was CD8+ T cells from PBMCs. The chain joins TRBV15 to TRBJ2-5; 8 bases agree with TRBD2. The CDR3 DNA is TGTGCCACCAGCAGAGATAGGTCGCTAGCGGGTGGTCAAGAGACCCAGTACTTC. This codes for CATSRDRSLAGGQETQYF.